This record looks at one TCR beta chain sequence and its context. Its antigen is undetermined. This specimen comes from a study of cytomegalovirus exposure and HLA in healthy donors. Background on the study: In a later analysis, it was reported that the approximately 110 validation repertoires had been produced on the same platform as the 700 or so repertoires belonging to the first cohort. General observations from the study: Cytomegalovirus-associated status was assigned to roughly 160 TCR beta chains. Most TCR sequences showed up rarely, but some public TCRs showed up in many donors. Cytomegalovirus status was reportedly diagnosed by the classifier with high specificity and sensitivity.

The repertoire was sequenced with immunoSEQ multiplex PCR; TCRdb's copy has only in-frame clones and lacks some. The sample yields 190,000 or so clones, about 79% seen once. The material sequenced was PBMCs. This TCR was recovered from a woman under 40 in good health and CMV-seropositive.

The CDR3 bases are TGTGCCAGCAGTCTTACAACAGGTTCGGCCTCTGGAAACACCATATATTTT. It is translated as CASSLTTGSASGNTIYF. The V call is TRBV28, the J call TRBJ1-3, with D maybe TRBD1 (5 bases). V lost 5 bases and J 0 bases, leaving 17 bases between the germline ends. The V gene's germline CDR1 is MDHEN and CDR2 SYDVKM. CDR3 length equals 17 residues.